This TCR beta chain was documented in a study of blood T cell repertoires in COVID-19. For the study at large: Collection of acute and convalescent COVID-19 samples took place in the United States, Italy and Spain. PBMCs, B-cell-depleted T cells, or T cells were the source of the cDNA or gDNA that made up the material.

Authors' processing steps: Researchers report that nucleated cell counts were estimated from reference gene primer amplification. TCRdb's table, derived via immunoSEQ multiplex PCR, lists solely in-frame clones and lacks some. V and J calls and clone size are copied from that table; D and trimming were computed from the DNA. The sample carries 200,000 to 250,000 clones, roughly 82% recorded once. V trimming: 2 bases; J trimming: 0 bases; junction bases outside the gene matches: 6. This CDR3 has 16 amino acids. Germline V lookup: CDR1 SGHVS, CDR2 FNYEAQ. A Seattle source enrolled patients during active infection and followed them longitudinally.

This TCR derives from a woman of 80 years or more with COVID-19, enrolled during active disease. The chain combines TRBV7-6 with TRBJ1-1, with 7 positions matching TRBD1. The sample consisted of peripheral blood. The chain's CDR3 is CASSLSPGGMNTEAFF. As DNA, the CDR3 is TGTGCCAGCAGCTTATCGCCAGGGGGGATGAACACTGAAGCTTTCTTT.